This paragraph reports one T cell receptor beta chain. Its antigen is as yet unknown. CDR1 is SGHTS, CDR2 YDEGEE, per germline. The CDR3 has 13 residues. V was pared by 2 bases and J by 1 base, with 7 bases between. This specimen belongs to a study of cytomegalovirus exposure and HLA in healthy donors. Turning to the study itself: Earlier work reported approximately 110 million unique TCR beta sequences from some 170 million T cells. Study-level points and caveats: Within the data, a cluster of highly shared sequence variants was likely a sequencing artifact.

The primer mix had 60 Vbeta and 13 Jbeta primers. Assay: immunoSEQ multiplex PCR; the TCRdb copy retains only in-frame clones and omits some. The sample consists of approximately 140,000 clones, roughly four fifths of them appearing once. Each of the donors was a healthy bone marrow donor. The V call is TRBV5-8, the J call TRBJ2-7, with D perhaps TRBD1 (5 bases). The clonotype was recovered from a woman aged 45-65 years in good health and CMV-seropositive. Sequencing was done on a sample of PBMCs. The CDR3 DNA reads as TGTGCCAGCAGCTTACAGGATTCCTACGAGCAGTACTTC. Its protein is CASSLQDSYEQYF.